This T cell receptor beta chain was observed in a study of blood T cell repertoires in COVID-19. Overall study: Samples taken during acute and convalescent COVID-19 were collected in the United States, Italy and Spain. PBMCs, B-cell-depleted T cells, or T cells provided the cDNA or gDNA that made up the material.

The CDR3 extends over 13 amino acids. V shed 4 bases and J shed 5 bases, with 9 bases lying between them. CDR1 is MNHEY, CDR2 SVGAGI, per germline. Original methodology: Amplification from reference gene primers served as the basis for estimated nucleated cell counts. Libraries were prepared by immunoSEQ multiplex PCR; TCRdb keeps only in-frame clonotypes and omits some of them. V and J calls and clone size follow that table, whereas D and trimming were derived from the DNA. The table has roughly 350,000 clones, roughly 86% seen once. The V call is TRBV6-5, the J call TRBJ1-5; D might be TRBD1 (6 bases). The clonotype was recovered from a woman in her twenties or thirties with COVID-19, enrolled during active disease. Sequences were obtained from peripheral blood. The CDR3 DNA reads TGTGCCAGCAGTTGGGACATTTATCAGCCCCAGCATTTT. Protein sequence: CASSWDIYQPQHF.